The clone carrying this T cell receptor (beta chain) was seen many times. Amplification of TCR beta CDR3 regions used RNA as the template. The HTBI set primed first-round TCR CDR3 RT-PCR. Using its own MiXCR run on the multiplex PCR reads, TCRdb lists one record per CDR3 protein. The sample has hundreds of thousands of distinct CDR3 sequences, about 15% seen once; the top ten hold less than 35%. The data belong to a study of T cells in Graves' hyperthyroidism and ophthalmopathy. The V and J ends lost 6 bases and 5 bases, in that order; junction bases with no gene match: 5. This CDR3 spans 13 amino acids. Germline V gene sequence: CDR1 SNHLY, CDR2 FYNNEI.

This rearrangement joins TRBV2 to TRBJ2-7; TRBD1 aligns across 9 bases. The receptor comes from a young woman with Graves' hyperthyroidism. The sequencing input was blood. This chain's CDR3 is CASSKGQGHEQYF. DNA of the CDR3: TGTGCCAGCAGCAAGGGACAGGGCCACGAGCAGTACTTC.